This entry describes one T cell receptor beta chain. Amplification of TCR beta CDR3 regions was performed using RNA transcripts as template. Researchers ran a first-round RT-PCR on the TCR CDR3 using the HTBI primer set. MiXCR, applied by TCRdb to the multiplex PCR reads, yields one record per CDR3 protein. The repertoire holds some 490,000 distinct CDR3 sequences, with about 16% as singletons. The sample belongs to a study of T cells in Graves' hyperthyroidism and ophthalmopathy. Patients with ophthalmopathy all had a Clinical Activity Score of at least 3, a NOSPECS grade of at least 4 and duration under 3 months. A patient was excluded if there was uncontrolled infection, other autoimmune disease, pregnancy or lactation. Each diagnosis drew on symptoms, thyroxine, TRAb, thyroid ultrasound and orbital computed tomography findings. Out of over 7.5 ml of fresh peripheral blood came the PBMCs. Trimming removed 3 bases at V and 3 bases at J, with 11 bases between. The CDR3 totals 14 residues. Germline V gene sequence: CDR1 MNHGY, CDR2 SVAAGI.

Input material: blood. This chain links TRBV6-9 with TRBJ2-5; D may correspond to TRBD1 or TRBD2 (5 bases each). The clonotype originates from a woman aged 30 to 39 with Graves' ophthalmopathy. CDR3 coding DNA: TGTGCCAGCAGTTACGGGACCTTGAAAGAGACCCAGTACTTC. This codes for CASSYGTLKETQYF.